This T cell receptor (beta chain) appears in the sequencing data of a study of vaccination and CD4 T cells after COVID-19 (dated by TCRdb to 2022 to 2024). In terms of the full investigation: SARS-CoV-2 positivity had been established in the convalescent patients by nasal swab PCR, and mild disease was recorded in roughly ten of these patients and severe disease in one. The convalescent cohort included six males and four females, with two Hispanic individuals, seven Caucasians, two Asians and one multiracial person. Each participant got two doses of either the Pfizer-BioNTech BNT162b2 vaccine (n=8) or the Moderna mRNA-1273 vaccine (n=2). Post-COVID blood samples were collected from convalescent patients a median of approximately 93 days after diagnosis, with a range of roughly 35 to 180 days. Post-vaccine blood samples were obtained a median of approximately 74 days after the second vaccine dose, with a range of about 12 to 241 days. For stimulating the cultures, overlapping spike peptide pools were used, derived from SARS-CoV-2 as well as from the common cold coronaviruses HCoV-NL63, HCoV-OC43 and HCoV-229E. As controls, cultures received a CEFX viral epitope pool (the positive control), an HIV-1 Nef peptide pool (the negative control), or no peptide at all. In 10 COVID-19 convalescent patients and a handful of infection-naive healthy vaccine recipients, the spike-specific CD4+ TCR repertoire before mRNA vaccination was compared with the repertoire after mRNA vaccination.

Inclusive of the bounding cysteine and phenylalanine, the CDR3 is 14 residues long. Only the CDR3 DNA is retained, 42 bases long and in frame from the first base. Taken from the germline V gene (reference sequence), the CDR1 and CDR2 loops are LNHDA and SQIVND. V trim: 11 bases; J trim: 2 bases; unmatched bases: 10. Reading the label with the study, this specimen's treatment or condition is: approximately 9-day PBMC culture with coronavirus spike peptide pools or control peptides (ViraFEST assay). The ViraFEST assay was used in the study, in which antigen-specific T cells were expanded with peptide pools and expanded clonotypes were subsequently identified by TCR sequencing. Positive SARS-CoV-2 PCR tests in the convalescent patients dated from March to December 2020, before Alpha, Beta and Delta variants emerged in the United States. Each well held roughly 2.2 million PBMCs cultured in IMDM containing roughly 5% human AB serum and around 10 IU/ml IL-2, with about 9.1 ug/ml peptide pools added. Half of the culture medium was replaced with fresh IL-2-containing medium on days 3 and 7. After approximately 11 days of culture, CD4+ T cells were isolated by negative selection with the EasySep CD4+ T cell isolation kit. PBMCs were separated from whole blood using Ficoll-Paque Plus gradient centrifugation and then either used fresh or cryopreserved at -140C. In general, triplicate wells were set up for every culture condition.

Remarks on this clonotype: What antigen it recognizes has not been identified. No qualities accompany the bases; no much larger clone lies one base away.

General study outcomes and caveats: Of the vaccine-specific clones in convalescent patients, 304 of 307, or nearly all, reacted only to SARS-CoV-2 spike and did not cross-react with common cold coronaviruses. Among the post-vaccine SARS-CoV-2-reactive clones in convalescent patients, a median about 89% showed up only after vaccination, which suggests vaccine-specific priming. An increase in the median number of SARS-CoV-2-reactive clonotypes from roughly 20 after infection to 38 after vaccination was observed, but the change was not found to be significant. Relatively few convalescent patients were included in the study, and early timepoints after natural infection were not analyzed.

Libraries came from PCR. TCR sequencing of DNA from cultured CD4+ T cells used the Oncomine TCR Beta short-read assay at the Johns Hopkins FTIC core. The QIAamp micro DNA kit was used to extract genomic DNA from the cultured CD4+ T cells. Oncomine TCR Beta libraries from cultured CD4+ T cells were pooled using unique dual indexes and sequenced on an Illumina iSeq 100. In the source study's methods: Non-productive sequences were removed, and CDR3s not starting with C, not ending with F or W, or shorter than 7 amino acids were discarded. The MANAFEST web application identified antigen-specific clonotypes by comparing peptide-stimulated wells against reference wells and other culture wells. Positive clones required FDR below 0.05, an odds ratio above 5, and productive frequency above 0.1% in at least two of three replicate wells. A clonotype counted as cross-reactive if it showed significant expansion both in the SARS-CoV-2 spike wells and in at least one common cold coronavirus spike condition. Using R version 3.6.1, CDR3 homology was evaluated through Levenshtein distances (stringdist) along with unrooted phylogenetic trees (ape). Through fastp at Q25 and MiXCR, TCRdb rebuilt clones from the public reads, retaining in-frame beta chains. For every CDR3 protein sequence, its rows merge into one entry that carries the most common genes and DNA. V and J calls and clone size were set by TCRdb, not the authors. The sample data list about 16,000 distinct CDR3 sequences, and nearly 55% of these were observed just once. Clones ranked in the top ten supply about 20% of the sample.

The chain is made from TRBV19 and TRBJ2-7; 9 nucleotides in the junction match TRBD1. The input for sequencing was CD4+ T cells from blood, cultured in vitro, taken before SARS-CoV-2 vaccination. The clonotype was recovered from a human donor who had recovered from COVID-19. The CDR3 region reads CASSRDRDTYEQYF. The DNA reads TGTGCCTCGAGCCGGGACAGGGATACCTACGAGCAGTACTTC.